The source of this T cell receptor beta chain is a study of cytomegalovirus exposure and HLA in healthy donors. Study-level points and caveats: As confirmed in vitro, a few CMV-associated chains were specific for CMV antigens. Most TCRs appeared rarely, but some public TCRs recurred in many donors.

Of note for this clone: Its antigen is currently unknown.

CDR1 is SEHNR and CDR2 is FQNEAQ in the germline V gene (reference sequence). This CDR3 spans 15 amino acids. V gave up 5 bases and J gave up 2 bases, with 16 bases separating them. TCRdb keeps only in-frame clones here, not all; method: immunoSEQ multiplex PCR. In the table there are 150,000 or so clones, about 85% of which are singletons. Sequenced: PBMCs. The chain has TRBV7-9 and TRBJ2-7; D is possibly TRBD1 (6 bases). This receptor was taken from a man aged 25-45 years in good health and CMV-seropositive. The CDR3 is CASSPPIDRTYEQYF. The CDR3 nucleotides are TGTGCCAGCAGCCCCCCCATCGACAGGACCTACGAGCAGTACTTC.